This T cell receptor beta chain was identified during a study of T-cell memory formation after mild COVID-19. About this clonotype: Antigen specificity is unknown.

Whole-study findings and limits: There was no confirmation that second-wave clones peaking on day 37 were SARS-CoV-2 specific. Memory cells collected pre-infection included some clones that later responded, suggesting cross-reactive memory joined.

5'RACE primed at constant segments yielded TCR alpha and TCR beta cDNA libraries bearing sample barcodes and UMIs. MiXCR was run by TCRdb on the 5' RACE reads, yielding one entry per CDR3 protein. This repertoire shows about 560,000 distinct CDR3 sequences, about a fifth found once; its top ten account for approximately 8.4%. Between the trimmed V and J ends, which lost 4 bases and 7 bases, there was a span of 19 bases. Germline CDR1 reads KGHDR; CDR2 reads SFDVKD. CDR3 size: 16 residues. This sequence originates from an adult woman who had mild COVID-19 (a few samples of this study predate the infection). Cell type and time point are not known. The chain is built from TRBV24-1 and TRBJ2-1; D might be TRBD1 (5 bases). The source material was PBMCs or a T cell subset sorted from them (not recorded which). The CDR3 DNA is TGTGCCACCAGTGAGAATTCGGCAGGGTGGAAAAATGAGCAGTTCTTC. Amino acid sequence: CATSENSAGWKNEQFF.